A selection of T cell receptor beta chains follows, all from one sample in a study of T-cell memory formation after mild COVID-19. TCRdb called the 5' RACE reads again in MiXCR, with one record for every CDR3 protein. Among 550,000 to 700,000 distinct CDR3 sequences listed, 17% were seen once. Sequenced sample: PBMCs or a T cell subset sorted from them (not recorded which). All receptors come from an adult woman who had mild COVID-19 (a few samples of this study predate the infection). Cell type and time point are not known. Both conserved end residues are part of each CDR3. Fields, in order: V gene, J gene, clone size, D gene, CDR3 protein, CDR3 DNA. A D gene is named only where the DNA matches it firmly. Size tells how often a clone was seen (once, few, many) or the class of an expanded clone, and some rows leave it out.

TRBV5-1	TRBJ2-2	.	.	CASSLAAAGLDTGELFF	TGCGCCAGCAGCTTGGCCGCGGCGGGATTAGACACCGGGGAGCTGTTTTTT
TRBV20-1	TRBJ1-6	few	.	CSARGPNNSPLHF	TGCAGTGCTAGGGGACCGAATAATTCACCCCTCCACTTT
TRBV5-1	TRBJ2-1	few	.	CASSSRGPSNEQFF	TGCGCCAGCAGCTCGAGGGGCCCTAGTAATGAGCAGTTCTTC
TRBV7-9	TRBJ1-2	.	.	CASSVVGPANYGYTF	TGTGCCAGCAGCGTAGTCGGGCCGGCTAACTATGGCTACACCTTC
TRBV20-1	TRBJ1-2	.	.	CSASLGGLSVGYTF	TGCAGTGCTAGTCTAGGGGGGCTCTCTGTCGGCTACACCTTC
TRBV10-3	TRBJ2-1	few	.	CAISENTYNEQFF	TGTGCCATCAGTGAGAACACCTACAATGAGCAGTTCTTC
TRBV5-6	TRBJ2-1	few	.	CASSLEGPVSYNEQFF	TGTGCCAGCAGCTTGGAGGGGCCAGTCTCCTACAATGAGCAGTTCTTC
TRBV20-1	TRBJ2-1	.	.	CSARGIGSSYNEQFF	TGCAGTGCTAGAGGCATCGGGAGCTCCTACAATGAGCAGTTCTTC
TRBV19	TRBJ2-7	.	.	CASSIGTPYEQYF	TGTGCCAGTAGTATCGGGACACCCTACGAGCAGTACTTC
TRBV28	TRBJ1-1	many	.	CASSPPHGGVKQMNTEAFF	TGTGCCAGCAGTCCCCCCCACGGGGGGGTTAAACAAATGAACACTGAAGCTTTCTTT
TRBV4-3	TRBJ1-4	.	.	CASSQGSGVNEKLFF	TGCGCCAGCAGCCAAGGGTCAGGGGTTAATGAAAAACTGTTTTTT
TRBV24-1	TRBJ2-2	.	.	CATSEWDTPNTGELFF	TGTGCCACCAGTGAGTGGGACACCCCCAACACCGGGGAGCTGTTTTTT
TRBV6-5	TRBJ1-1	.	TRBD1	CASSYRIPGQGLNTEAFF	TGTGCCAGCAGTTACCGAATACCGGGACAGGGGCTAAACACTGAAGCTTTCTTT
TRBV20-1	TRBJ2-5	.	.	CSARDEEWGLSNQETQYF	TGCAGTGCTAGAGATGAGGAGTGGGGACTTTCGAACCAAGAGACCCAGTACTTC
TRBV20-1	TRBJ1-1	.	TRBD1	CSVWDRVKGEAFF	TGCAGTGTATGGGACAGGGTCAAAGGTGAAGCTTTCTTT
TRBV24-1	TRBJ2-2	few	TRBD1	CATLPGQGFTGELFF	TGTGCCACCCTACCAGGACAGGGGTTCACCGGGGAGCTGTTTTTT
TRBV5-1	TRBJ2-1	.	TRBD2	CASSLWGQIASGDNEQFF	TGCGCCAGCAGCTTATGGGGACAGATAGCTAGCGGGGACAATGAGCAGTTCTTC
TRBV5-1	TRBJ2-2	many	TRBD2	CASSRLAAGTGELFF	TGCGCCAGCAGCAGACTAGCGGCGGGCACCGGGGAGCTGTTTTTT
TRBV24-1	TRBJ2-3	.	TRBD1	CATSDLGQGLLTDTQYF	TGTGCCACCAGTGATTTGGGACAGGGGCTTCTCACAGATACGCAGTATTTT
TRBV10-3	TRBJ2-2	few	.	CAISDRAQRNTGELFF	TGTGCCATCAGTGACAGGGCGCAAAGAAACACCGGGGAGCTGTTTTTT
TRBV7-9	TRBJ1-6	few	.	CASSFLRQTPLHF	TGTGCCAGCAGCTTTTTGAGGCAGACACCCCTCCACTTT
TRBV5-1	TRBJ2-7	few	TRBD1	CASRNPPTGDHEQYF	TGCGCCAGCAGAAATCCCCCGACAGGGGACCACGAGCAGTACTTC
TRBV4-3	TRBJ1-5	.	.	CASSPRDGDQPQHF	TGCGCCAGCAGCCCGCGGGACGGGGATCAGCCCCAGCATTTT
TRBV24-1	TRBJ2-1	.	.	CATSDLAQGRYNEQFF	TGTGCCACCAGTGATTTAGCTCAAGGTCGGTACAATGAGCAGTTCTTC
TRBV5-1	TRBJ2-4	few	TRBD2	CASHPGTSGGLAKNIQYF	TGCGCCAGCCACCCTGGGACTAGCGGGGGGCTAGCCAAAAACATTCAGTACTTC